Below, one TCR beta chain is given with its context. This sample is drawn from a study of CD8+ T cells in alopecia areata. Sequencing relied on a cDNA template that was reverse transcribed from extracted RNA. The repertoire was sequenced with immunoSEQ multiplex PCR; TCRdb's copy has only in-frame clones and lacks some. The repertoire includes around 100,000 clones, 70% to 90% of them detected once, and approximately 12% sits in the top ten. Sample treatment: oral pan-JAK inhibitor, 5-10 mg twice daily. The length of the CDR3 is 15 residues. The trim removed 5 bases at V and 4 bases at J, leaving 9 bases unmatched. The germline V gene encodes CDR1 SEHNR and CDR2 FQNEAQ (reference sequence).

The sequencing here drew on CD8+ T cells sorted from blood, taken around week 34, from a patient treated with tofacitinib. This TCR came from a human donor with alopecia areata. The genes are TRBV7-9 and TRBJ2-3; 7 bases line up with TRBD1. The CDR3 sequence: CASSRRQGWADTQYF. The CDR3 DNA reads as TGTGCCAGCAGCCGAAGACAGGGTTGGGCAGATACGCAGTATTTT.